One and the same sample provided the 7 T cell receptor beta chains below, sequenced in a study of T cell responses to AZD1222 COVID-19 vaccine. The data were produced by immunoSEQ multiplex PCR, yet TCRdb's version contains in-frame clones alone and is incomplete. The data contain roughly 55,000 clones, roughly nine tenths of them singletons. The input for sequencing was peripheral blood, taken on day 0 of AZD1222 vaccination. The receptor source for this set is an adult in good health.

This clone appeared once. The V gene is TRBV18, the J gene TRBJ1-4, with 10 bases aligning to TRBD1. Germline V gives CDR1 KGHSH, CDR2 LQKENI. The CDR3 covers 15 residues. V lost 1 base and J lost 6; bases outside the gene matches: 2. The CDR3 loop is CASSPRTGGDEKLFF. DNA for the CDR3: TGTGCCAGCTCACCACGGACAGGGGGGGATGAAAAACTGTTTTTT. Full variable domain (remainder filled in from reference TRBV18 and TRBJ1-4): NAGVMQNPRHLVRRRGQEARLRCSPMKGHSHVYWYRQLPEEGLKFMVYLQKENIIDESGMPKERFSAEFPKEGPSILRIQQVVRGDSAAYFCASSPRTGGDEKLFFGSGTQLSVL.

Comment on this clone: The junction departs from the called germline gene at one end, perhaps through a read error. The rearrangement links TRBV5-4 to TRBJ1-2, with 8 positions matching TRBD1. The CDR3 is 12 residues long. Germline V gene data show CDR1 as SGHNT and CDR2 as YYREEE (reference sequence). As DNA, the CDR3 is TGTGCCAGCAGCTTTTCTGGGGACAGGAGGACTTTC. This encodes CASSFSGDRRTF.

This chain links TRBV10-3 with TRBJ1-3, with a possible D match to TRBD1 (5 bases). Per germline, CDR1 ENHRY and CDR2 SYGVKD. Trimming removed 8 bases from V and 8 bases from J, with 19 bases in between. CDR3 size: 14 residues. CDR3 sequence reads: CAIRHGGKGDTIYF. CDR3 nucleotides: TGTGCCATCCGCCACGGGGGAAAGGGAGACACCATATATTTT.

The chain joins TRBV4-2 to TRBJ2-3, with 10 bases lining up with TRBD2. The CDR3 sequence is 17 residues long. After removal of 1 base from V and 2 bases from J, the junction contained 6 bases not matched to a gene. Per germline, CDR1 LGHNA and CDR2 YNFKEQ. The CDR3 nucleotides read TGTGCCAGCAGCCAAGGGCTACTAGCGGGAAACACAGATACGCAGTATTTT. It is translated as CASSQGLLAGNTDTQYF.

This clone was seen only once. V and J are TRBV7-9 and TRBJ1-1, with D tentatively TRBD1 (6 bases). Germline CDR1 and CDR2: SEHNR and FQNEAQ (reference sequence). The CDR3 length is 19 residues. V was pared by 4 bases and J by 7 bases, with 31 bases between. The CDR3 coding sequence is TGTGCCAGCAGCTCCCCAAGACGCGGGGGCAGCAGGGCTTCACATGAAGCTTTCTTT. It encodes CASSSPRRGGSRASHEAFF.

This clone was seen only once. The chain employs TRBV19 and TRBJ2-3; D is perhaps TRBD1 (5 bases). The CDR3 runs to 13 residues. Germline V CDR1 and CDR2: LNHDA, SQIVND (reference sequence). Trimming shortened V by 1 base and J by 5 bases, and 7 bases separated the two germline ends. In DNA form, the CDR3 reads TGTGCCAGTAGTATAGGGCAGGGAGATACGCAGTATTTT. It is translated as CASSIGQGDTQYF.

This clone showed up just a few times. The chain joins TRBV5-1 to TRBJ1-2, with D maybe TRBD1 (5 bases). The ends were cut back, 0 bases at V and 4 bases at J, with 13 bases in the middle. Germline assignment: CDR1 SGHRS and CDR2 YFSETQ. This CDR3 region has 15 residues. The CDR3 DNA reads TGCGCCAGCAGCTTGGAAATTGGGGGTGCCTATGGCTACACCTTC. Its protein is CASSLEIGGAYGYTF.